Listed here are 28 T cell receptor beta chains from one sample, sequenced in a study of shared clonotypes between healthy human individuals. Repertoires were generated with immunoSEQ multiplex PCR, while TCRdb's copy carries only in-frame clones and drops some. The sample has about 1.5 million clones; 96% are singletons. What was sequenced was naive CD4+ T cells sorted from blood. Subset specified: CD45RA+ positively selected. The receptor source for this set is a man aged 25-40 years in good health.

CDR3 nucleotides: TGTGCCAGCTCAATTTCTGGACAGCAAGAGACCCAGTACTTC. This gives the protein CASSISGQQETQYF. The chain carries TRBV18 and TRBJ2-5, with D possibly matching TRBD1 (6 bases). The germline V gene encodes CDR1 KGHSH and CDR2 LQKENI. V was trimmed by 5 bases and J by 2 bases, leaving 12 bases between them. This CDR3 spans 14 amino acids.

The chain couples TRBV14 to TRBJ2-3, with TRBD2 matching 8 bases. With 3 bases clipped from V and 2 bases from J, the junction kept 7 bases outside the gene matches. The CDR3 totals 16 residues. The V gene's germline CDR1 is SGHDN and CDR2 FVKESK. The CDR3 region is CASSQLSGRLTDTQYF. Here the CDR3 DNA reads TGTGCCAGCAGCCAGCTAAGCGGGAGACTCACAGATACGCAGTATTTT. Looking up the rest from reference TRBV14 and TRBJ2-3 gives the full variable domain: EAGVTQFPSHSVIEKGQTVTLRCDPISGHDNLYWYRRVMGKEIKFLLHFVKESKQDESGMPNNRFLAERTGGTYSTLKVQPAELEDSGVYFCASSQLSGRLTDTQYFGPGTRLTVL.

The chain is built from TRBV9 and TRBJ2-1; 15 nucleotides line up with TRBD2. The J segment lost 6 bases and the V segment lost 4 bases, leaving 8 bases of the junction unmatched. Germline assignment: CDR1 SGDLS and CDR2 YYNGEE. This CDR3 is 17 amino acids long. CDR3 coding DNA: TGTGCCAGCAGCATCAGGACTAGCGGGAGGGCTTTCAATGAGCAGTTCTTC. This gives the protein CASSIRTSGRAFNEQFF.

CDR3 nucleotides: TGTGCCAGCTCAGGTGCAGCGGGAGGGCTTAACAATGAGCAGTTCTTC. It codes for CASSGAAGGLNNEQFF. V is TRBV18 and J is TRBJ2-1; 10 bases match TRBD2. In germline, CDR1 is KGHSH, CDR2 LQKENI. This CDR3 spans 16 amino acids. The J segment lost 5 bases and the V segment lost 5 bases, leaving 9 bases of the junction unmatched.

This chain links TRBV5-1 with TRBJ2-3, with TRBD1 matching over 8 bases. Germline-derived CDR1 and CDR2 are SGHRS and YFSETQ. CDR3 length: 15 residues. V lost 2 bases to trimming and J lost 5 bases; unmatched junction nucleotides: 7. In DNA form, the CDR3 reads TGCGCCAGCAGCTTTACCGGACAGGGCGTAGATACGCAGTATTTT. It encodes CASSFTGQGVDTQYF.

This clone was seen a single time. This chain uses TRBV9 with TRBJ2-3, with D tentatively TRBD1 (5 bases). Germline loops: CDR1 SGDLS, CDR2 YYNGEE. The CDR3 sequence is 14 residues long. Trimming took off 7 bases at V and 2 bases at J, with 14 bases between the two ends. Here the CDR3 reads CASGADSATDTQYF. For the CDR3, the DNA is TGTGCCAGCGGGGCCGACTCGGCCACAGATACGCAGTATTTT.

In DNA form, the CDR3 reads TGTGCTAGTGGGACCCCGGGACTAGCGGGAAATCCACGTCTCGATGAGCAGTTCTTC. Translated, it gives CASGTPGLAGNPRLDEQFF. The gene calls are TRBV12-5 and TRBJ2-1, with TRBD2 matching over 13 bases. Germline values: CDR1 LGHNT, CDR2 FRNRAP. J gave up 8 bases and V 6 bases, and 19 bases lay outside the gene matches. This CDR3 has 19 amino acids.

On this clone itself: This specimen includes other DNA sequences encoding the same CDR3. The rearrangement links TRBV5-1 to TRBJ2-3, with TRBD2 identical over 13 bases. CDR1 SGHRS and CDR2 YFSETQ come from the germline V gene. The CDR3 runs to 15 residues. Unmatched junction bases numbered 1, after V lost 0 bases and J lost 6 bases. CDR3 in DNA: TGCGCCAGCAGCTTGGGACTAGCGGGAGGTGATACGCAGTATTTT. This encodes CASSLGLAGGDTQYF.

The rearrangement links TRBV27 to TRBJ2-3; TRBD1 matches 7 bases. With V trimmed by 5 bases and J by 3 bases, 11 bases remained unmatched. The CDR3 sequence is 16 residues long. Germline CDR1 and CDR2: MNHEY and SMNVEV (reference sequence). CDR3 in amino acids: CASSLGTAELTDTQYF. CDR3 sequence (DNA): TGTGCCAGCAGTCTGGGGACAGCTGAGCTGACAGATACGCAGTATTTT.

V usage is TRBV5-1 and J usage is TRBJ2-1, with 9 bases lining up with TRBD1. This CDR3 is 16 amino acids long. Germline loops: CDR1 SGHRS, CDR2 YFSETQ. The trim removed 2 bases at V and 4 bases at J, leaving 7 bases unmatched. The CDR3 bases are TGCGCCAGCAGCTTCCTCGGACAGGGGTTGTACAATGAGCAGTTCTTC. Its protein product is CASSFLGQGLYNEQFF.

The J gene is TRBJ1-5, the V gene TRBV5-7; TRBD1 agrees at 7 bases. TRBV5-7 is given ORF status, its function remaining uncertain. V lost 4 bases to trimming and J lost 4 bases; unmatched junction nucleotides: 5. The CDR3 is 14 residues long. The CDR3 is CASSAGTANQPQHF. DNA of the CDR3: TGTGCCAGCAGCGCGGGGACAGCAAATCAGCCCCAGCATTTT.

V gene TRBV27 combines with J gene TRBJ2-1; maybe TRBD2 (6 bases). CDR1 and CDR2 (germline): MNHEY, SMNVEV (reference sequence). This CDR3 is built from 12 residues. V was pared by 6 bases and J by 14 bases, with 17 bases between. Here the CDR3 reads CASSHRGGAEFF. The CDR3 nucleotides read TGTGCCAGCAGCCATCGAGGAGGGGCGGAGTTCTTC.

The chain recombines TRBV5-4 with TRBJ1-2; the D gene is possibly TRBD1 (5 bases). In germline, CDR1 is SGHNT, CDR2 YYREEE (reference sequence). Deletions cut 0 bases from V and 4 bases from J, with 10 bases between. The CDR3 runs to 14 residues. This chain's CDR3 is CASSLGGAGYGYTF. The DNA of the CDR3 is TGTGCCAGCAGCTTGGGAGGGGCCGGCTATGGCTACACCTTC.

CDR3 DNA sequence: TGTGCCAGCAGTGGGACAGTAGGAGGTTACAATGAGCAGTTCTTC. It translates to CASSGTVGGYNEQFF. This sequence joins TRBV6-1 and TRBJ2-1; D possibly corresponds to TRBD1 (6 bases). Between the trimmed V and J ends, which lost 4 bases and 4 bases, there was a span of 14 bases. CDR3 size: 15 residues. Germline CDR1 MNHNS, CDR2 SASEGT.

V gene TRBV7-2 combines with J gene TRBJ2-3, with D unresolved. Per the germline V gene, CDR1 is SGHTA and CDR2 is FQGNSA. The V gene lost 0 bases and the J gene lost 6 bases, with 13 bases spanning the gap. This CDR3 is 15 amino acids long. The CDR3 region is CASSLAGSLFDTQYF. In DNA form, the CDR3 reads TGTGCCAGCAGCTTAGCGGGATCCCTTTTCGATACGCAGTATTTT.

Concerning this clone itself: Additional DNA sequences in this sample encode the identical CDR3. CDR3 in DNA: TGTGCCAGCAGCGTAGGTCCATACAATGAGCAGTTCTTC. It encodes CASSVGPYNEQFF. The rearrangement links TRBV9 to TRBJ2-1; the D is unclear. CDR1 and CDR2 (germline): SGDLS, YYNGEE. Trimming shortened V by 0 bases and J by 4 bases, and 5 bases separated the two germline ends. The length of the CDR3 is 13 residues.

This rearrangement joins TRBV28 to TRBJ2-7; 9 bases map to TRBD2. The length of the CDR3 is 15 residues. CDR1 and CDR2 (germline): MDHEN, SYDVKM. J was trimmed by 6 bases and V by 6 bases; bases with no gene match: 12. Here the CDR3 DNA reads TGTGCCAGCAGGTTTGCGGGAGGGCGTTCGGCCGAGCAGTACTTC. Translation gives CASRFAGGRSAEQYF.

The CDR3 sequence is CASSPRLGPGGTGELFF. The CDR3 DNA is TGTGCCAGCAGCCCCCGGCTGGGACCAGGAGGGACCGGGGAGCTGTTTTTT. This chain links TRBV7-8 with TRBJ2-2; TRBD2 is a possible D gene (6 bases). The germline CDR1 and CDR2 sequences are SGHVS and FQNEAQ. This CDR3 comprises 17 residues. V shed 5 bases and J shed 5 bases, with 21 bases lying between them.

The chain links TRBV28 to TRBJ2-7; 8 bases agree with TRBD2. The V gene's germline CDR1 is MDHEN and CDR2 SYDVKM. The CDR3 runs 15 residues. V shed 8 bases, J shed 4 bases, and the junction held 13 bases outside the gene matches. The CDR3 loop reads CASDRSGTGAYEQYF. CDR3 DNA: TGTGCCAGCGACCGTAGCGGGACCGGGGCATACGAGCAGTACTTC.

This rearrangement joins TRBV27 to TRBJ1-1; tentative D call: TRBD1 (5 bases). This CDR3 contains 14 residues. In germline, CDR1 is MNHEY, CDR2 SMNVEV (reference sequence). Trimming pared 5 bases from V and 0 bases from J, leaving 10 bases between. The DNA of the CDR3 is TGTGCCAGCAGTAACGGACACCTGAACACTGAAGCTTTCTTT. It encodes CASSNGHLNTEAFF.

The chain combines TRBV5-6 with TRBJ2-5; D unresolved. Germline CDR1 and CDR2: SGHDT and YYEEEE. The CDR3 has 14 residues. V was clipped by 0 bases and J by 5 bases, with 11 bases between them. DNA of the CDR3: TGTGCCAGCAGCTTGGGTCTCCCTTGGGAGACCCAGTACTTC. Amino acids: CASSLGLPWETQYF.

The chain links TRBV27 to TRBJ2-6; 7 positions match TRBD1. The CDR3 has 18 amino acids. Germline V gene data show CDR1 as MNHEY and CDR2 as SMNVEV (reference sequence). Losses at the gene ends were 1 base for V and 0 bases for J; bases not matched to a gene: 6. The CDR3 loop reads CASSLLGTALSGANVLTF. CDR3 coding DNA: TGTGCCAGCAGTTTATTGGGGACAGCCCTCTCTGGGGCCAACGTCCTGACTTTC. Variable domain in full (rest from reference TRBV27 and TRBJ2-6): EAQVTQNPRYLITVTGKKLTVTCSQNMNHEYMSWYRQDPGLGLRQIYYSMNVEVTDKGDVPEGYKVSRKEKRNFPLILESPSPNQTSLYFCASSLLGTALSGANVLTFGAGSRLTVL.

This clone appeared once. Other DNA variants within this sample encode the same CDR3. This rearrangement joins TRBV6-5 to TRBJ2-1, with D uncertain. Germline V gene sequence: CDR1 MNHEY, CDR2 SVGAGI. V lost 2 bases, J lost 5 bases, and 4 bases lay in between. The CDR3 covers 12 residues. For the CDR3, the DNA is TGTGCCAGCAGTTACCCAAACAATGAGCAGTTCTTC. Protein product: CASSYPNNEQFF.

This clone was detected once. This sequence joins TRBV5-6 and TRBJ2-5; D possibly corresponds to TRBD2 (5 bases). This CDR3 has 15 amino acids. V was shortened by 4 bases and J by 5 bases, with 18 bases between the two germline ends. Germline values: CDR1 SGHDT, CDR2 YYEEEE. CDR3 sequence: CASSLRPRGGETQYF. The CDR3 nucleotides are TGTGCCAGCAGCCTGCGACCCCGCGGCGGGGAGACCCAGTACTTC.

The chain recombines TRBV4-1 with TRBJ2-2; D is unresolved. Trimming took 3 bases from V and 4 from J, leaving 15 bases between them. Germline V gene data show CDR1 as MGHRA and CDR2 as YSYEKL. This CDR3 contains 16 residues. In nucleotides, the CDR3 is TGCGCCAGCAGCCACAAGAGTCAGTTGGGCACCGGGGAGCTGTTTTTT. This gives the protein CASSHKSQLGTGELFF.

The chain recombines TRBV10-3 with TRBJ2-1, with 7 positions matching TRBD2. The V gene end was trimmed by 10 bases and the J gene end by 0 bases; junction bases not matched to a gene: 9. The CDR3 runs to 15 residues. Germline V gene data show CDR1 as ENHRY and CDR2 as SYGVKD. CDR3 in amino acids: CATGTTRPSYNEQFF. Written as DNA, the CDR3 is TGTGCCACCGGGACTACGAGACCCTCCTACAATGAGCAGTTCTTC.

The chain has TRBV11-2 and TRBJ1-1; D ambiguous. CDR3 length: 14 residues. The ends were cut back, 5 bases at V and 4 bases at J, with 14 bases in the middle. CDR1 is SGHAT and CDR2 is FQNNGV in the germline V gene. As DNA, the CDR3 is TGTGCCAGCAGCCCCAGTTTACGGGGCACTGAAGCTTTCTTT. Its protein is CASSPSLRGTEAFF. The full variable domain, completed using reference TRBV11-2 and TRBJ1-1, is EAGVAQSPRYKIIEKRQSVAFWCNPISGHATLYWYQQILGQGPKLLIQFQNNGVVDDSQLPKDRFSAERLKGVDSTLKIQPAKLEDSAVYLCASSPSLRGTEAFFGQGTRLTVV.

A note on this clone: This same CDR3 is encoded by further DNA sequences in the sample. V gene TRBV30 combines with J gene TRBJ2-5, with D possibly being TRBD1 (5 bases). This CDR3 is 11 amino acids long. V gave up 4 bases and J gave up 5 bases, with 8 bases separating them. The germline V gene encodes CDR1 GTSNPN and CDR2 SVGIG (reference sequence). The CDR3 DNA sequence: TGTGCCTGGACAGGGTTGGAGACCCAGTACTTC. Its protein is CAWTGLETQYF.